What follows are 27 T cell receptor beta chains derived from one specimen sequenced in a study of blood T cells in healthy people across ages. For the second PCR, which ran for about 7 to 11 cycles, a sample-barcoded 5' primer and a J-beta primer mix were used. A single record per CDR3 protein comes from TCRdb applying MiXCR to the 5' RACE reads. The sample shows about 400,000 distinct CDR3 sequences, over 45% of them seen only once. The sample taken for sequencing was blood. The receptors come from a man aged 55-75 years in good health.

The chain couples TRBV20-1 to TRBJ2-7; 8 bases align to TRBD1. The J segment lost 1 base and the V segment lost 7 bases, leaving 9 bases of the junction unmatched. Germline CDR1 DFQATT, CDR2 SNEGSKA (reference sequence). The CDR3 has 14 residues. As DNA, the CDR3 is TGCAGTGAGCGCGGGAACAGGGGGTCCTACGAGCAGTACTTC. Residues: CSERGNRGSYEQYF.

In this sample, this clonotype turned up many times. CDR3 in amino acids: CASSPDREDTQYF. The CDR3 DNA is TGTGCCAGCAGCCCAGACAGGGAAGATACGCAGTATTTT. The J gene is TRBJ2-3, the V gene TRBV7-2; 7 bases map to TRBD1. CDR3 length: 13 amino acids. V shed 5 bases, J shed 5 bases, and the junction held 4 bases outside the gene matches. Germline V lookup: CDR1 SGHTA, CDR2 FQGNSA.

The genes are TRBV20-1 and TRBJ2-5; the match to TRBD2 covers 7 bases. The assigned J gene may be wrong: the sequence end matches TRBJ2-7 better. This CDR3 comprises 14 residues. CDR1 and CDR2 (germline): DFQATT, SNEGSKA (reference sequence). CDR3 region: CSASVPSGIHEQYF. In DNA, the CDR3 is TGCAGTGCTAGTGTCCCTAGCGGTATCCACGAGCAGTACTTC.

This clonotype has a count of ten or more. V usage is TRBV20-1 and J usage is TRBJ2-7; D remains unclear. Per the germline V gene, CDR1 is DFQATT and CDR2 is SNEGSKA (reference sequence). V was clipped by 1 base and J by 3 bases, with 13 bases between them. The CDR3 runs to 14 residues. The chain's CDR3 is CSARGIRTGYEQYF. The DNA of the CDR3 is TGCAGTGCTAGAGGCATCCGGACGGGCTACGAGCAGTACTTC.

The gene calls are TRBV7-8 and TRBJ1-6, with 10 bases lining up with TRBD1. J was trimmed by 10 bases and V by 4 bases; bases with no gene match: 10. Germline-derived CDR1 and CDR2 are SGHVS and FQNEAQ. The CDR3 extends over 16 amino acids. The CDR3 DNA sequence: TGTGCCAGCAGCTATTCCCTAGACAGGGGGCGGTCACCCCTCCACTTT. Its protein is CASSYSLDRGRSPLHF. The entire variable domain, with the rest obtained from reference TRBV7-8 and TRBJ1-6, is as follows: GAGVSQSPRYKVAKRGQDVALRCDPISGHVSLFWYQQALGQGPEFLTYFQNEAQLDKSGLPSDRFFAERPEGSVSTLKIQRTQQEDSAVYLCASSYSLDRGRSPLHFGNGTRLTVT.

This chain joins TRBV28 and TRBJ2-3, with D hard to call. The V end lost 7 bases, the J end lost 2 bases, and 13 bases lay between the germline ends. Germline V gives CDR1 MDHEN, CDR2 SYDVKM. CDR3 length: 14 amino acids. CDR3 DNA sequence: TGTGCCAGCAAGGGTACAACCTTCACAGATACGCAGTATTTT. Its protein is CASKGTTFTDTQYF.

The chain links TRBV20-1 to TRBJ2-3, with unresolved D. The germline V and J ends were trimmed by 5 bases and 1 base, with 7 bases remaining between them. Germline CDR1 DFQATT, CDR2 SNEGSKA (reference sequence). The CDR3 spans 12 residues. The CDR3 reads CSADQGTDTQYF. The CDR3 bases are TGCAGTGCTGACCAAGGCACAGATACGCAGTATTTT.

The rearrangement uses TRBV5-6 and TRBJ1-6; possibly TRBD1 for D (5 bases). There are 16 residues in the CDR3. Germline values: CDR1 SGHDT, CDR2 YYEEEE. V lost 4 bases and J lost 7, with 18 bases in between. CDR3 bases: TGTGCCAGCAGCGATACGGGACTGCGGCGGAATTCACCCCTCCACTTT. Amino acid sequence: CASSDTGLRRNSPLHF.

The chain employs TRBV6-6 and TRBJ2-4; D unclear. The germline CDR1 and CDR2 sequences are MNHNY and SVGAGI (reference sequence). This CDR3 is 15 amino acids long. Trimming left V 5 bases short and J 8 bases short, with 19 bases between. CDR3 loop: CASSDKGGPWDIQYF. The CDR3 coding sequence is TGTGCCAGCAGTGACAAAGGTGGACCCTGGGACATTCAGTACTTC.

The table lists this clonotype with a few counts. The chain joins TRBV5-1 to TRBJ2-5, with 10 bases lining up with TRBD1. Unmatched junction bases numbered 2, after V lost 4 bases and J lost 5 bases. This CDR3 is built from 13 residues. Germline CDR1 SGHRS, CDR2 YFSETQ. This CDR3 reads CASSVGQGETQYF. CDR3 bases: TGCGCCAGCAGCGTGGGACAGGGGGAGACCCAGTACTTC. Together with reference TRBV5-1 and TRBJ2-5, the CDR3 gives the full variable domain: KAGVTQTPRYLIKTRGQQVTLSCSPISGHRSVSWYQQTPGQGLQFLFEYFSETQRNKGNFPGRFSGRQFSNSRSEMNVSTLELGDSALYLCASSVGQGETQYFGPGTRLLVL.

This sequence joins TRBV9 and TRBJ2-5; a possible D gene is TRBD1 (6 bases). V gave up 10 bases and J gave up 4 bases, with 8 bases separating them. Germline V gene lookup returns CDR1 SGDLS and CDR2 YYNGEE. CDR3 size: 10 residues. The CDR3 sequence: CARTAETQYF. The CDR3 DNA reads TGTGCCCGGACAGCAGAGACCCAGTACTTC.

The rearrangement links TRBV7-9 to TRBJ2-1; D might be TRBD2 (5 bases). CDR1 is SEHNR and CDR2 is FQNEAQ in the germline V gene (reference sequence). This CDR3 has 13 amino acids. With 7 bases removed from V and 6 bases from J, the gap between germline ends came to 13 bases. CDR3 bases: TGTGCCAGCAATTATGGCGGGCTCAATGAGCAGTTCTTC. It specifies CASNYGGLNEQFF.

The chain uses TRBV6-4 and TRBJ2-6; D may be TRBD2 (5 bases). Trimming took 6 bases from V and 0 from J, leaving 12 bases between them. The CDR3 length is 16 residues. Looked up from germline, CDR1 is MRHNA and CDR2 is SNTAGT. CDR3 protein: CASSPNGDSGANVLTF. The DNA for the CDR3 is TGTGCCAGCAGCCCCAACGGGGACTCTGGGGCCAACGTCCTGACTTTC.

The V gene is TRBV7-9, the J gene TRBJ2-7, with D possibly being TRBD2 (6 bases). The CDR3 consists of 11 residues. The germline gives CDR1 SEHNR, CDR2 FQNEAQ (reference sequence). V shed 3 bases and J shed 12 bases, with 12 bases lying between them. CDR3 DNA: TGTGCCAGCAGCTTTGGGGGGACCTCGTACTTC. Amino acid sequence: CASSFGGTSYF.

V usage is TRBV10-3 and J usage is TRBJ2-3, with D hard to call. The CDR3 extends over 14 amino acids. Germline-derived CDR1 and CDR2 are ENHRY and SYGVKD. The V and J ends lost 5 bases and 2 bases respectively, with 11 bases between them. CDR3 sequence: CAISYDKNTDTQYF. CDR3 DNA: TGTGCCATCAGTTATGACAAGAACACAGATACGCAGTATTTT.

The chain combines TRBV7-8 with TRBJ2-1; 10 bases are a match to TRBD2. The V gene end was trimmed by 4 bases and the J gene end by 9 bases; junction bases not matched to a gene: 18. Germline assignment: CDR1 SGHVS and CDR2 FQNEAQ. The CDR3 consists of 18 residues. The CDR3 loop reads CASSSHRGRSGRVSEQFF. For the CDR3, the DNA is TGTGCCAGCAGCTCGCATAGGGGGAGAAGCGGGAGGGTCAGTGAGCAGTTCTTC. The full variable domain, in which reference TRBV7-8 and TRBJ2-1 provide the parts outside the CDR3, is GAGVSQSPRYKVAKRGQDVALRCDPISGHVSLFWYQQALGQGPEFLTYFQNEAQLDKSGLPSDRFFAERPEGSVSTLKIQRTQQEDSAVYLCASSSHRGRSGRVSEQFFGPGTRLTVL.

This clonotype has just a few counts. This sequence joins TRBV3-1 and TRBJ2-3; D remains ambiguous. V dropped 0 bases and J dropped 0 bases, with 13 bases sitting between them. Per the germline V gene, CDR1 is LGHDT and CDR2 is YNNKEL (reference sequence). This CDR3 contains 17 residues. CDR3 nucleotides: TGTGCCAGCAGCCAAGATGGGAAGCCGACTAGCACAGATACGCAGTATTTT. As protein: CASSQDGKPTSTDTQYF.

The genes are TRBV28 and TRBJ2-5, with D possibly called TRBD1 or TRBD2 (6 bases each). CDR1 is MDHEN and CDR2 is SYDVKM in the germline V gene. There are 12 residues in the CDR3. V gave up 6 bases and J gave up 13 bases, with 18 bases separating them. The CDR3 DNA is TGTGCCAGCAGCCGTTCCCCAAGGGGGGCGTACTTC. Protein: CASSRSPRGAYF.

The chain recombines TRBV4-3 with TRBJ1-2; D remains ambiguous. V lost 3 bases, J lost 10 bases, and 15 bases lay in between. Germline lookup yields CDR1 LGHNA and CDR2 YSLEER. This CDR3 has 13 amino acids. This chain's CDR3 is CASSQDAPPNYTF. As DNA, the CDR3 is TGCGCCAGCAGCCAGGACGCCCCCCCAAACTACACCTTC.

The V gene is TRBV4-3, the J gene TRBJ2-3; TRBD2 aligns across 8 bases. Germline V gene data show CDR1 as LGHNA and CDR2 as YSLEER. This CDR3 contains 15 residues. After removal of 2 bases from V and 6 bases from J, the junction contained 7 bases not matched to a gene. In DNA, the CDR3 is TGCGCCAGCAGCCAACGGGAGGGGCTCGGCGATACGCAGTATTTT. Its translation: CASSQREGLGDTQYF.

The count of this clonotype is one. The V and J genes are TRBV27 and TRBJ2-7; the D is unclear. The CDR3 loop spans 13 amino acids. Trimming left V 6 bases short and J 0 bases short, with 9 bases between. Germline V gene lookup returns CDR1 MNHEY and CDR2 SMNVEV (reference sequence). CDR3 nucleotides: TGTGCCAGCAGGGTTCCATCCTCCTACGAGCAGTACTTC. This gives the protein CASRVPSSYEQYF.

The chain links TRBV28 to TRBJ2-5; possibly TRBD1 for D (6 bases). The CDR3 is 14 residues long. Deletions cut 1 base from V and 5 bases from J, with 11 bases between. Germline CDR1 reads MDHEN; CDR2 reads SYDVKM. The CDR3 bases are TGTGCCAGCAGTTTATCCCCAGGGGTTGAGACCCAGTACTTC. It yields the protein CASSLSPGVETQYF.

J is TRBJ2-6 and V is TRBV30; tentatively, D is TRBD2 (6 bases). Trimming cost V 7 bases and J 1 base, with 17 bases left between them. Per the germline V gene, CDR1 is GTSNPN and CDR2 is SVGIG (reference sequence). The CDR3 contains 16 residues. The CDR3 loop is CAFSWGLRSGANVLTF. The DNA of the CDR3 is TGTGCCTTCTCGTGGGGACTCAGATCTGGGGCCAACGTCCTGACTTTC.

The rearrangement links TRBV5-1 to TRBJ2-1, with a weak D call TRBD2 (5 bases). V was cut by 6 bases and J by 0 bases, with 13 bases left in between. CDR1 is SGHRS and CDR2 is YFSETQ in the germline V gene. This CDR3 has 15 residues. CDR3 amino acids: CASTWRASSYNEQFF. CDR3 nucleotides: TGCGCCAGCACCTGGCGGGCCAGCTCCTACAATGAGCAGTTCTTC.

V gene TRBV6-2 or TRBV6-3 combines with J gene TRBJ1-5, with D perhaps TRBD1 (6 bases). The V and J ends lost 2 bases and 6 bases respectively, with 11 bases between them. The CDR3 length is 14 residues. Germline CDR1 MNHEY, CDR2 SVGEGT. CDR3 DNA sequence: TGTGCCAGCAGTTACGCAGGGACATTTCAGCCCCAGCATTTT. It is translated as CASSYAGTFQPQHF.

The V gene is TRBV5-4, the J gene TRBJ1-1; D might be TRBD1 (6 bases). Germline V lookup: CDR1 SGHNT, CDR2 YYREEE (reference sequence). V shed 0 bases and J shed 4 bases, with 13 bases lying between them. The CDR3 is 15 residues long. As DNA, the CDR3 is TGTGCCAGCAGCTTGGACAGGGTGGGTGCCACTGAAGCTTTCTTT. Its translation is CASSLDRVGATEAFF.

In this sample, this clonotype turned up once. The V call is TRBV11-2, the J call TRBJ2-5; TRBD1 is a possible D gene (6 bases). The DNA end is more similar to TRBJ2-7, so the J call may be wrong. CDR3 length equals 14 residues. From germline, CDR1 is SGHAT and CDR2 FQNNGV. CDR3 coding DNA: TGTGCCAGCAAGAGGACAGTTCTAACCTACGAGCAGTACTTC. Its protein is CASKRTVLTYEQYF.